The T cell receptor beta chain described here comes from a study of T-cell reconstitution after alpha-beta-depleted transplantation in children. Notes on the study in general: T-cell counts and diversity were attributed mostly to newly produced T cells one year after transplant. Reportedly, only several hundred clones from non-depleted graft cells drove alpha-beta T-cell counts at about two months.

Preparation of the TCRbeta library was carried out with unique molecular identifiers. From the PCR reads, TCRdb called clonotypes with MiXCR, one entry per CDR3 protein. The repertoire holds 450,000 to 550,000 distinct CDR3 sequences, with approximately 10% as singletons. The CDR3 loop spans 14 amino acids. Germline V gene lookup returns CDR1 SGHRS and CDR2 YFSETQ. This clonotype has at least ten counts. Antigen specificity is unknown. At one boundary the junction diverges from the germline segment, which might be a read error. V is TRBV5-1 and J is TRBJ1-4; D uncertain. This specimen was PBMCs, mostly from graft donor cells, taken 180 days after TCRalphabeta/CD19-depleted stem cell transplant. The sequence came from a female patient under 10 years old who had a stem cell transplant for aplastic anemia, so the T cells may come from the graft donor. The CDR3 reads CASSLAGTNEKLFF. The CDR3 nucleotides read TGTGCCAGCAGCTTAGCCGGAACTAATGAAAAACTGTTTTTT.